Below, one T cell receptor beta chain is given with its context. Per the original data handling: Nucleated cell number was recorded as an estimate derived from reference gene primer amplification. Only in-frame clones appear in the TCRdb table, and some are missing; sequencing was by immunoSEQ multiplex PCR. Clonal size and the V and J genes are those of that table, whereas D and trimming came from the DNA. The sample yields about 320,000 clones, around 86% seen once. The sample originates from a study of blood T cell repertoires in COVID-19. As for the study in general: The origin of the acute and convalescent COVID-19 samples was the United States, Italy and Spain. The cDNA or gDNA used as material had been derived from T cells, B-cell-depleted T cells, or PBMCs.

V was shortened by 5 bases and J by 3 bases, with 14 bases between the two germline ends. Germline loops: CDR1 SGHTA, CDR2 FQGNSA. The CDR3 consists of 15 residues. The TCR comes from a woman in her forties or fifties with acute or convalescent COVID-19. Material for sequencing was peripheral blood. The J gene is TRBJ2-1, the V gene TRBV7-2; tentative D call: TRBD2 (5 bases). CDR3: CASSNFRAGYNEQFF. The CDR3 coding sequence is TGTGCCAGCAGCAATTTCCGGGCGGGCTACAATGAGCAGTTCTTC.